The 14 T cell receptor beta chains listed next were all sequenced from one sample in a study of cytomegalovirus exposure and HLA in healthy donors. A multiplex PCR was run with 60 Vbeta primers and 13 Jbeta primers. Sequencing was performed with immunoSEQ multiplex PCR; in TCRdb, only in-frame clones are kept and a portion is missing. The sample lists 130,000 or so clones, roughly four fifths seen once, with approximately 3.2% in the top ten. Material for sequencing was PBMCs. The origin of the receptors is a man younger than 30 in good health and CMV-seropositive.

This rearrangement joins TRBV6-5 to TRBJ1-5; 9 bases fit TRBD1. Germline V lookup: CDR1 MNHEY, CDR2 SVGAGI. V was clipped by 6 bases and J by 1 base; unmatched bases: 4. The CDR3 sequence is 15 residues long. CDR3 sequence (DNA): TGTGCCAGCAGCGGGGACAGGGTAAGCAATCAGCCCCAGCATTTT. It encodes CASSGDRVSNQPQHF.

This clone was observed a handful of times. The CDR3 region has the DNA TGTGCCAGCAGGCTGACAGGGGGCGCCGCGGCTTTCTTT. Its translation is CASRLTGGAAAFF. This chain connects TRBV6-1 to TRBJ1-1; 10 positions agree with TRBD1. The germline CDR1 and CDR2 sequences are MNHNS and SASEGT. This CDR3 comprises 13 residues. Unmatched junction bases numbered 9, after V lost 6 bases and J lost 11 bases.

The chain couples TRBV6-1 to TRBJ1-1; no firm D call. Germline loops: CDR1 MNHNS, CDR2 SASEGT. Trimming removed 3 bases at V and 0 bases at J, with 5 bases between. This CDR3 spans 13 amino acids. This chain's CDR3 is CASSDAVNTEAFF. Written as DNA, the CDR3 is TGTGCCAGCAGTGACGCAGTGAACACTGAAGCTTTCTTT.

The chain employs TRBV6-5 and TRBJ1-4; 10 bases agree with TRBD1. The CDR3 has 14 amino acids. The germline CDR1 and CDR2 sequences are MNHEY and SVGAGI. V lost 5 bases and J lost 8; bases outside the gene matches: 5. The CDR3 bases are TGTGCCAGCAGTACCCGGACAGGGGGAGAAAAACTGTTTTTT. It is translated as CASSTRTGGEKLFF.

This chain connects TRBV18 to TRBJ2-7; D is possibly TRBD1 (5 bases). V gave up 4 bases and J gave up 5 bases, with 15 bases separating them. Germline CDR1 reads KGHSH; CDR2 reads LQKENI. The CDR3 contains 14 residues. This CDR3 is CASSLRGGKNEQYF. CDR3 bases: TGTGCCAGCTCACTAAGGGGTGGTAAGAACGAGCAGTACTTC.

This sequence joins TRBV6-6 and TRBJ1-5, with D perhaps TRBD1 (6 bases). The V gene lost 7 bases and the J gene lost 7 bases, with 14 bases spanning the gap. This CDR3 region has 13 residues. CDR1 MNHNY and CDR2 SVGAGI come from the germline V gene (reference sequence). The DNA of the CDR3 is TGTGCCAGCAACAAGGACAGAGGCCAGCCCCAGCATTTT. Translation: CASNKDRGQPQHF.

The genes are TRBV7-9 and TRBJ2-5, with D possibly being TRBD1 (7 bases). The V end lost 1 base, the J end lost 1 base, and 13 bases lay between the germline ends. The CDR3 runs to 16 residues. Germline values: CDR1 SEHNR, CDR2 FQNEAQ (reference sequence). The CDR3: CASSLGQGGFQETQYF. CDR3 bases: TGTGCCAGCAGCTTAGGTCAGGGGGGCTTCCAAGAGACCCAGTACTTC. The full variable domain, completed using reference TRBV7-9 and TRBJ2-5, is DTGVSQNPRHKITKRGQNVTFRCDPISEHNRLYWYRQTLGQGPEFLTYFQNEAQLEKSRLLSDRFSAERPKGSFSTLEIQRTEQGDSAMYLCASSLGQGGFQETQYFGPGTRLLVL.

The chain joins TRBV5-4 to TRBJ2-5, with 7 bases identical to TRBD1. Germline loops: CDR1 SGHNT, CDR2 YYREEE (reference sequence). The CDR3 runs 14 residues. After removal of 5 bases from V and 2 bases from J, the junction contained 6 bases not matched to a gene. CDR3 sequence (DNA): TGTGCCAGCAGATTAGGACAGGTACAAGAGACCCAGTACTTC. Encoded protein: CASRLGQVQETQYF.

The gene calls are TRBV27 and TRBJ1-4, with D perhaps matching TRBD1 (5 bases). V shed 5 bases and J shed 7 bases, with 20 bases lying between them. Per the germline V gene, CDR1 is MNHEY and CDR2 is SMNVEV (reference sequence). The CDR3 is made up of 16 amino acids. The DNA of the CDR3 is TGTGCCAGCAGTCCGTCAGGGTTTGAGTCTCCTGAAAAACTGTTTTTT. Its protein product is CASSPSGFESPEKLFF. The full variable domain, completed using reference TRBV27 and TRBJ1-4, is EAQVTQNPRYLITVTGKKLTVTCSQNMNHEYMSWYRQDPGLGLRQIYYSMNVEVTDKGDVPEGYKVSRKEKRNFPLILESPSPNQTSLYFCASSPSGFESPEKLFFGSGTQLSVL.

The rearrangement joins TRBV11-2 to TRBJ2-1; D remains unclear. V gave up 1 base and J gave up 4 bases, with 8 bases separating them. The CDR3 length is 14 residues. Germline V gives CDR1 SGHAT, CDR2 FQNNGV. The CDR3 coding sequence is TGTGCCAGCAGCTTAGTACAGCAGTACAATGAGCAGTTCTTC. It is translated as CASSLVQQYNEQFF.

J is TRBJ2-7 and V is TRBV28; D remains unclear. The germline V gene has CDR1 MDHEN and CDR2 SYDVKM. The CDR3 length is 13 residues. Trimming took off 3 bases at V and 1 base at J, with 7 bases between the two ends. The CDR3 DNA is TGTGCCAGCAGTTTGCAACTGTCCTACGAGCAGTACTTC. Protein: CASSLQLSYEQYF.

This clone has just a few counts. The chain employs TRBV6-5 and TRBJ2-7; the match to TRBD2 covers 7 bases. The CDR3 runs 15 residues. Germline V CDR1 and CDR2: MNHEY, SVGAGI. Unmatched junction bases numbered 11, after V lost 7 bases and J lost 2 bases. The CDR3 loop is CASTSGRESTYEQYF. In nucleotides, the CDR3 is TGTGCCAGCACTTCAGGGCGGGAGAGCACCTACGAGCAGTACTTC.

This chain joins TRBV18 and TRBJ2-5; 11 bases agree with TRBD1. Germline CDR1 reads KGHSH; CDR2 reads LQKENI. CDR3 length: 14 residues. The ends lost 2 bases at V and 4 bases at J; junction bases unmatched: 0. The CDR3 sequence is CASSPGTGGETQYF. CDR3 DNA sequence: TGTGCCAGCTCACCAGGGACAGGGGGAGAGACCCAGTACTTC.

This clone came up a few times. V gene TRBV5-1 combines with J gene TRBJ2-3; the D is unclear. V lost 1 base and J lost 2, with 11 bases in between. The CDR3 is made up of 15 amino acids. CDR1 and CDR2 (germline): SGHRS, YFSETQ. The CDR3 DNA is TGCGCCAGCAGCTTGCTTATAGCAGCCACAGATACGCAGTATTTT. It is translated as CASSLLIAATDTQYF.